A selection of T cell receptor beta chains follows, all from one sample in a study of T cell changes during pregnancy in multiple sclerosis. Repertoires were generated with immunoSEQ multiplex PCR, while TCRdb's copy carries only in-frame clones and drops some. The sample has 85,000 to 90,000 clones, around 94% seen once. The starting material was peripheral blood, obtained after pregnancy. The receptors shown here come from a female donor in good health, enrolled as a control in a pregnancy study. Each CDR3 is given with its conserved first and last residue. Fields, in order: J gene, V gene, clone size, D gene, CDR3 length, CDR3 protein, CDR3 DNA. A D gene is named only where the DNA matches it firmly. Some rows mark clone size as missing; the rest say once, few, many or name a class of expanded clone.

TRBJ1-3 | TRBV28 | - | - | 14 | CASRSDSEGNTIYF | TGTGCCAGCCGGTCGGACAGCGAGGGAAACACCATATATTTT
TRBJ1-2 | TRBV5-1 | - | - | 13 | CASRQTPNYGYTF | TGCGCCAGCAGACAAACACCTAACTATGGCTACACCTTC
TRBJ2-7 | TRBV7-2 | - | TRBD2 | 14 | CASSRGSGVYEQYF | TGTGCCAGCAGTCGCGGGAGCGGGGTCTACGAGCAGTACTTC
TRBJ2-1 | TRBV7-2 | - | TRBD2 | 16 | CASSLWGTSAYNEQFF | TGTGCCAGCAGCTTATGGGGGACTAGCGCCTACAATGAGCAGTTCTTC
TRBJ2-7 | TRBV6-5 | - | TRBD2 | 14 | CASSYGGRAYEQYF | TGTGCCAGCAGTTACGGCGGGAGAGCCTACGAGCAGTACTTC
TRBJ2-3 | TRBV4-1 | - | TRBD2 | 17 | CASSQPTSGGSTDTQYF | TGCGCCAGCAGCCAACCGACTAGCGGGGGGAGCACAGATACGCAGTATTTT
TRBJ2-7 | TRBV28 | - | TRBD2 | 16 | CASSSPRGAGGYEQYF | TGTGCCAGCAGTTCGCCCCGGGGAGCGGGGGGCTACGAGCAGTACTTC
TRBJ2-5 | TRBV29-1 | - | TRBD1 | 12 | CSVGQGKETQYF | TGCAGCGTCGGACAGGGGAAAGAGACCCAGTACTTC
TRBJ2-3 | TRBV28 | - | TRBD2 | 14 | CASSSGLAGDTQYF | TGTGCCAGCAGTTCGGGACTAGCGGGAGATACGCAGTATTTT
TRBJ2-5 | TRBV5-1 | - | - | 13 | CASSYLIEETQYF | TGCGCCAGCAGCTACTTGATCGAAGAGACCCAGTACTTC
TRBJ2-5 | TRBV6-5 | - | TRBD2 | 15 | CASSYLREGGETQYF | TGTGCCAGCAGTTACTTACGGGAGGGAGGGGAGACCCAGTACTTC
TRBJ2-2 | TRBV5-6 | - | - | 17 | CASSLQGITINTGELFF | TGTGCCAGCAGCTTGCAGGGTATCACCATCAACACCGGGGAGCTGTTTTTT
TRBJ1-5 | TRBV20-1 | - | - | 11 | CAGLSNQPQHF | TGTGCGGGACTCAGCAATCAGCCCCAGCATTTT
TRBJ2-5 | TRBV7-9 | - | - | 14 | CASSPTGLQETQYF | TGTGCCAGCAGCCCCACGGGGTTGCAAGAGACCCAGTACTTC
TRBJ2-2 | TRBV11-2 | - | TRBD2 | 16 | CASSLTGGRGAGELFF | TGTGCCAGCAGCTTAACGGGAGGACGGGGTGCCGGGGAGCTGTTTTTT
TRBJ2-2 | TRBV15 | - | TRBD2 | 15 | CATSRGLAHRGELFF | TGTGCCACCAGCAGAGGACTAGCGCATCGCGGGGAGCTGTTTTTT
TRBJ2-2 | TRBV4-1 | many | - | 17 | CASSQEGGAGAAGELFF | TGCGCCAGCAGCCAAGAGGGGGGGGCAGGGGCGGCTGGGGAGCTGTTTTTT
TRBJ2-7 | TRBV7-9 | - | - | 15 | CASSLAADYREEQYF | TGTGCCAGCAGCTTAGCGGCAGACTATCGAGAGGAGCAGTACTTC
TRBJ2-1 | TRBV7-8 | - | - | 15 | CASSLGRELLNEQFF | TGTGCCAGCAGCTTGGGTCGGGAGTTATTAAATGAGCAGTTCTTC
TRBJ1-2 | TRBV6-1 | - | - | 15 | CASSEMDSIGYGYTF | TGTGCCAGCAGTGAGATGGACTCGATAGGCTATGGCTACACCTTC
TRBJ2-3 | TRBV10-3 | - | - | 16 | CAISVEERTVADTQYF | TGTGCCATCAGTGTCGAGGAGCGGACGGTGGCGGATACGCAGTATTTT
TRBJ2-1 | TRBV11-2 | once | TRBD2 | 15 | CASSLSTSGSNEQFF | TGTGCCAGCAGCTTGTCGACTAGCGGGAGCAATGAGCAGTTCTTC
TRBJ2-2 | TRBV7-2 | - | - | 15 | CASSLVTSGTGELFF | TGTGCCAGCAGCTTAGTGACTAGTGGCACCGGGGAGCTGTTTTTT
TRBJ2-7 | TRBV5-5 | - | TRBD1 | 18 | CASSLGTGGDRWSYEQYF | TGTGCCAGCAGCTTGGGGACAGGGGGCGACCGGTGGTCCTACGAGCAGTACTTC
TRBJ2-1 | TRBV2 | - | - | 11 | CASSVSREQFF | TGTGCCAGCAGTGTCTCTAGGGAGCAGTTCTTC
TRBJ2-7 | TRBV2 | once | TRBD1 | 15 | CASSFGQGPSYEQYF | TGTGCCAGCAGTTTCGGACAGGGGCCCTCCTACGAGCAGTACTTC
TRBJ2-5 | TRBV14 | - | - | 14 | CASSQVSLQETQYF | TGTGCCAGCAGCCAAGTGAGTTTGCAAGAGACCCAGTACTTC
TRBJ2-1 | TRBV9 | - | TRBD1 | 15 | CASSARDRDGQSKFF | TGTGCCAGCAGCGCAAGGGACAGGGACGGGCAGAGCAAGTTCTTC
TRBJ1-4 | TRBV2 | - | - | 12 | CASNRANEKLFF | TGTGCCAGCAACAGGGCGAATGAAAAACTGTTTTTT
TRBJ1-1 | TRBV5-6 | - | - | 12 | CASSSTGTEAFF | TGTGCCAGCAGCTCTACAGGGACTGAAGCTTTCTTT
TRBJ2-1 | TRBV6-5 | - | TRBD2 | 14 | CASVRAGVSNEQFF | TGTGCCAGCGTCCGAGCGGGAGTGTCCAATGAGCAGTTCTTC
TRBJ2-1 | TRBV5-1 | - | - | 13 | CASSFYPNNEQFF | TGCGCCAGCAGCTTCTACCCTAACAATGAGCAGTTCTTC
TRBJ2-7 | TRBV6-1 | - | - | 13 | CASRPGTRYEQYF | TGTGCCAGCAGGCCAGGAACAAGATACGAGCAGTACTTC
TRBJ1-4 | TRBV28 | once | TRBD1 | 15 | CASLKQGAANEKLFF | TGTGCCAGCTTGAAACAGGGGGCGGCTAATGAAAAACTGTTTTTT
TRBJ1-1 | TRBV7-2 | - | - | 13 | CASSLTPNTEAFF | TGTGCCAGCAGCCTGACACCGAACACTGAAGCTTTCTTT
TRBJ2-3 | TRBV29-1 | - | - | 16 | CSVEGGVRRDTDTQYF | TGCAGCGTTGAAGGAGGGGTCCGGCGGGACACAGATACGCAGTATTTT
TRBJ2-5 | TRBV7-8 | - | - | 16 | CASSLEYGQLQETQYF | TGTGCCAGCAGCTTAGAGTATGGACAGCTCCAAGAGACCCAGTACTTC
TRBJ1-1 | TRBV5-1 | - | - | 15 | CASSLTTGLDTEAFF | TGCGCCAGCAGCTTGACTACAGGGCTGGACACTGAAGCTTTCTTT
TRBJ2-1 | TRBV7-2 | - | - | 14 | CASSPTSSYNEQFF | TGTGCCAGCAGCCCAACTTCCTCCTACAATGAGCAGTTCTTC
TRBJ2-5 | TRBV28 | - | TRBD1 | 16 | CASSLSGTGRGETQYF | TGTGCCAGCAGTCTATCCGGGACAGGGCGGGGAGAGACCCAGTACTTC
TRBJ2-5 | TRBV27 | - | - | 14 | CASSSGGDEETQYF | TGTGCCAGCAGTTCTGGGGGCGACGAAGAGACCCAGTACTTC
TRBJ2-2 | TRBV5-1 | - | TRBD1 | 15 | CASSSGQGNTGELFF | TGCGCCAGCAGCTCGGGACAGGGGAACACCGGGGAGCTGTTTTTT
TRBJ1-2 | TRBV29-1 | - | - | 15 | CSVEDPHRDNYGYTF | TGCAGCGTTGAAGATCCCCACAGGGATAACTATGGCTACACCTTC
TRBJ2-3 | TRBV27 | - | TRBD1 | 14 | CASRGQGVADTQYF | TGTGCCAGCAGAGGACAGGGGGTCGCAGATACGCAGTATTTT
TRBJ2-7 | TRBV18 | - | - | 14 | CASSPSQRQYEQYF | TGTGCCAGCTCACCTAGCCAACGACAGTACGAGCAGTACTTC